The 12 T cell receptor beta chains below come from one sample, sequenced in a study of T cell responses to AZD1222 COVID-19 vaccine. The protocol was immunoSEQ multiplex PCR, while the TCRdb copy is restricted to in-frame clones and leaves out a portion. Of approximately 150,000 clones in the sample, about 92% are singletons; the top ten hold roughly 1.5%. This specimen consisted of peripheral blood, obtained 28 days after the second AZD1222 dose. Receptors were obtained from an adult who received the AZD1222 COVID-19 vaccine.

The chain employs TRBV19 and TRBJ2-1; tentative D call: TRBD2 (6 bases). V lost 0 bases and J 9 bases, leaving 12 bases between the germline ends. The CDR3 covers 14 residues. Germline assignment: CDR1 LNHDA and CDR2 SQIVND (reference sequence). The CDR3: CASSIDRDSVEQFF. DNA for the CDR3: TGTGCCAGTAGTATAGATCGGGACTCTGTTGAGCAGTTCTTC.

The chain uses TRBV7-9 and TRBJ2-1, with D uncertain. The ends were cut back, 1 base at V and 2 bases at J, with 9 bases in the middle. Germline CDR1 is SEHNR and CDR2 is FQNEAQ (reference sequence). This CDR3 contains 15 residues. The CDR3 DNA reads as TGTGCCAGCAGCTTAGTTGTCGAGGCCTACAATGAGCAGTTCTTC. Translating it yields CASSLVVEAYNEQFF.

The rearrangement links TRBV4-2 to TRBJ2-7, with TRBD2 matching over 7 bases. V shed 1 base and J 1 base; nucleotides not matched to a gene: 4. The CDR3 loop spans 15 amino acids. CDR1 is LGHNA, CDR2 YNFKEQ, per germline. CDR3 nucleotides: TGTGCCAGCAGCCAAGCGGCTAGCGGATCCTACGAGCAGTACTTC. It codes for CASSQAASGSYEQYF.

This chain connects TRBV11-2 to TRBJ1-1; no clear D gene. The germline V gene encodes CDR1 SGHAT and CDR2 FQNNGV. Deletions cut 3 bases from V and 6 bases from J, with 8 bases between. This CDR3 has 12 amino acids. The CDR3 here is CASSFGTAEAFF. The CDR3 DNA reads TGTGCCAGCAGCTTCGGAACCGCTGAAGCTTTCTTT.

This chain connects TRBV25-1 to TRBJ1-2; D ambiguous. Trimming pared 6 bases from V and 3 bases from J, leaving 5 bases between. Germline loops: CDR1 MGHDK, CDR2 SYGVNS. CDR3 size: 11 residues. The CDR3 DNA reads TGTGCCAGCAGGGGTGACTATGGCTACACCTTC. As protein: CASRGDYGYTF.

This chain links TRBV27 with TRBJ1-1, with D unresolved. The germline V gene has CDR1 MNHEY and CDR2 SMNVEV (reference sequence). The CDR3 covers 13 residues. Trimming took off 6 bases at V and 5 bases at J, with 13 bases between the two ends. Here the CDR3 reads CASRLPGLTEAFF. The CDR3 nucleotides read TGTGCCAGCAGATTACCGGGTTTGACTGAAGCTTTCTTT.

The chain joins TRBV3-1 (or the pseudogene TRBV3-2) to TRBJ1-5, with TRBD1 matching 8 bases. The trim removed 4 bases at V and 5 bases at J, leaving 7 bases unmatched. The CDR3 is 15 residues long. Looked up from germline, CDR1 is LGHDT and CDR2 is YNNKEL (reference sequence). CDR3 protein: CASSPTGDLYQPQHF. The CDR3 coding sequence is TGTGCCAGCAGCCCGACAGGGGACCTTTATCAGCCCCAGCATTTT.

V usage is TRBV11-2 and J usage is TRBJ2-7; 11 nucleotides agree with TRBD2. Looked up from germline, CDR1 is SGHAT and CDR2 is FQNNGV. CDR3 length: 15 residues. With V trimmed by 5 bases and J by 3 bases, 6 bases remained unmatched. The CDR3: CASSLGTSGFYEQYF. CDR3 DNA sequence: TGTGCCAGCAGCCTCGGGACTAGCGGCTTCTACGAGCAGTACTTC.

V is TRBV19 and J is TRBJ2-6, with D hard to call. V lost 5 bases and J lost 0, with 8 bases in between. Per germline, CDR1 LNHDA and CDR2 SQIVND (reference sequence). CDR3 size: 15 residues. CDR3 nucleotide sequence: TGTGCCAGTAGTTCTATGAGCTCTGGGGCCAACGTCCTGACTTTC. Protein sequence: CASSSMSSGANVLTF.

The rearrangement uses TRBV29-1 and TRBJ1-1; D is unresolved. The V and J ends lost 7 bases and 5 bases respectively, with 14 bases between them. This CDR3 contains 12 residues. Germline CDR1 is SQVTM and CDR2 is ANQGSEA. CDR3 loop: CSGTPGGTEAFF. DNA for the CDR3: TGCAGCGGCACCCCAGGTGGGACTGAAGCTTTCTTT.

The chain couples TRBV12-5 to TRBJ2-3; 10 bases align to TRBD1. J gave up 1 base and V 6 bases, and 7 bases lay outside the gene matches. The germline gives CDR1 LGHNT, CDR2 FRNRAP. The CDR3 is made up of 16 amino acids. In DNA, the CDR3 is TGTGCTAGTGGGACCTTCGGGACAGGGGGCACAGATACGCAGTATTTT. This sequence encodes CASGTFGTGGTDTQYF.

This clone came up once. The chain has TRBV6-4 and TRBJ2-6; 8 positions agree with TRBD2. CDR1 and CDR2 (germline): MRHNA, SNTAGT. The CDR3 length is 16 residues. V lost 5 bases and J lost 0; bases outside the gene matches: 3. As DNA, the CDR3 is TGTGCCAGCAGTACGGGGGGGATCTCTGGGGCCAACGTCCTGACTTTC. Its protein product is CASSTGGISGANVLTF.